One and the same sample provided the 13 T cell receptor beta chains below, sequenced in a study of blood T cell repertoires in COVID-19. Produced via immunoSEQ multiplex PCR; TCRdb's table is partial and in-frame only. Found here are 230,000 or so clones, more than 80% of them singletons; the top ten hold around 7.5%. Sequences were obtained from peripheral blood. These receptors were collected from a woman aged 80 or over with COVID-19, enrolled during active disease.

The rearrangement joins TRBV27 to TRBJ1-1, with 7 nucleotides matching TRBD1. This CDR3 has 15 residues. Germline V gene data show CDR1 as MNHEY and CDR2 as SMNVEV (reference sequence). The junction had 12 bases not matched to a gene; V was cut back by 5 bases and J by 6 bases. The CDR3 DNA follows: TGTGCCAGCAGTAGACAGGGAATTAGTTTGTCTGAAGCTTTCTTT. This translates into CASSRQGISLSEAFF.

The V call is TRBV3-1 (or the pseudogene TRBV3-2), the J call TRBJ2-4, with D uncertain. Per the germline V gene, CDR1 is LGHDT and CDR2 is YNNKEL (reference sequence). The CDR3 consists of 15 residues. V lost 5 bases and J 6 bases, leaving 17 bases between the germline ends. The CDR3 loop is CASSDGVPLLNIQYF. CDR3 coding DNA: TGTGCCAGCAGCGATGGAGTTCCCCTTCTAAACATTCAGTACTTC.

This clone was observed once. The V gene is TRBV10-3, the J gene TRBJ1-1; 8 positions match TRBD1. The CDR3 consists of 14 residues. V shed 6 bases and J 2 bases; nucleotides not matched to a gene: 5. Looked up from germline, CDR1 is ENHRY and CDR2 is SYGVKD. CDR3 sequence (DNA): TGTGCCATCAGCAAGACAGGGGTCAACACTGAAGCTTTCTTT. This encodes CAISKTGVNTEAFF.

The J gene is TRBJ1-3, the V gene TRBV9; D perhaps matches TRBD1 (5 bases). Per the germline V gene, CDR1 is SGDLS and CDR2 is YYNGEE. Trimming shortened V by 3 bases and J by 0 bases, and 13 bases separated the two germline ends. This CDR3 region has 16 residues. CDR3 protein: CASSGGDSHSGNTIYF. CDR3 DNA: TGTGCCAGCAGCGGAGGTGACAGCCACTCTGGAAACACCATATATTTT.

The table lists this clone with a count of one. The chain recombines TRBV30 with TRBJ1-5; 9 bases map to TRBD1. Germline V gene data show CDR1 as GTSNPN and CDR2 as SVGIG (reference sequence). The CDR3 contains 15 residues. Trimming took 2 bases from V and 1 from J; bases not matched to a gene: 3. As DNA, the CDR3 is TGTGCCTGGAGTCCCGGGACAGGGAGCAATCAGCCCCAGCATTTT. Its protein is CAWSPGTGSNQPQHF.

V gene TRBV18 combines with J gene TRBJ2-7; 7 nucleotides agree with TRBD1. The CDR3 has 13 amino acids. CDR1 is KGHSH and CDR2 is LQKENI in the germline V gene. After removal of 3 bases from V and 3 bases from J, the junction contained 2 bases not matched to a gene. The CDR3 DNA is TGTGCCAGCTCACCGGGACAGCTCTACGAGCAGTACTTC. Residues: CASSPGQLYEQYF.

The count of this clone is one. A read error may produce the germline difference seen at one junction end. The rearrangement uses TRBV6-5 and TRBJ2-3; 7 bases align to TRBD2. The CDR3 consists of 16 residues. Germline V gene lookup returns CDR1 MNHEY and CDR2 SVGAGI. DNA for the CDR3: TGTGCCAGCAGCTACTCGAGAGCCGGGGGGACAGATACGCAGTATTTT. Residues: CASSYSRAGGTDTQYF.

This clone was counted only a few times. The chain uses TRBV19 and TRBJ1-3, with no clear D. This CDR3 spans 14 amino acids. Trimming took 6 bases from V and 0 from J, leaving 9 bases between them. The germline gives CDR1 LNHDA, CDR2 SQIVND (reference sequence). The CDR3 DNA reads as TGTGCCAGTAGGGAGGCCGGCTCTGGAAACACCATATATTTT. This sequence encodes CASREAGSGNTIYF.

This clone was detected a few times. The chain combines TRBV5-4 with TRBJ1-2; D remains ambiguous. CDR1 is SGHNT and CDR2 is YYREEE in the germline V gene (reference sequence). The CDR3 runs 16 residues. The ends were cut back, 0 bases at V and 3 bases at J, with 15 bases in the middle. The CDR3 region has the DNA TGTGCCAGCAGCTTGGCTCTTAGTGGAGAGTACTATGGCTACACCTTC. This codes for CASSLALSGEYYGYTF.

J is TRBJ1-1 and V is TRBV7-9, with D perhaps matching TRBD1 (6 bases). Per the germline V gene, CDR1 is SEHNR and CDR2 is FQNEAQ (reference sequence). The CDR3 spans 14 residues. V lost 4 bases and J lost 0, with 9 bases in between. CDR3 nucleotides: TGTGCCAGCAGCTGGGGGACAATGAACACTGAAGCTTTCTTT. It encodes CASSWGTMNTEAFF.

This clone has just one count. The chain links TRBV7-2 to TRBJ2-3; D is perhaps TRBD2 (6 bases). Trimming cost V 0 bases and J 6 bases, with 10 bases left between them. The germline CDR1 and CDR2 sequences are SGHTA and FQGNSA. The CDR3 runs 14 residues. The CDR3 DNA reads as TGTGCCAGCAGCTTAGCGCATGGAGGGGATACGCAGTATTTT. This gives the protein CASSLAHGGDTQYF.

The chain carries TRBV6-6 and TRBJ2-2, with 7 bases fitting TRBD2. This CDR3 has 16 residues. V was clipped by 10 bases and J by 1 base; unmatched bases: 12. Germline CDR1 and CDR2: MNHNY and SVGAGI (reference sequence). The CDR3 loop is CATGSPGLLNTGELFF. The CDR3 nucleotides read TGTGCCACCGGTTCTCCGGGACTACTGAACACCGGGGAGCTGTTTTTT.

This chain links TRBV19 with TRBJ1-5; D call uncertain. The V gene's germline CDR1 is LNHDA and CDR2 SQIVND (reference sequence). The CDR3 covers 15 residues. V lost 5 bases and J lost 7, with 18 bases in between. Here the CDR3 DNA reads TGTGCCAGTAGTCATGGGCAGAATCAGTGGCAGCCCCAGCATTTT. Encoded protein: CASSHGQNQWQPQHF.